This is a list of T cell receptor beta chains from one sample in a study of T cells expressing NK-cell markers. Using the 5' RACE reads, TCRdb records one entry per CDR3 protein without DNA. The sample has about 380,000 distinct CDR3 sequences, and its top ten clones hold roughly 5.5%. The specimen was blood T cells: a sorted CD56 or NKG2C T cell subset, CD4+ or CD8+ T cells, or bulk PBMC T cells (not recorded which). The origin of the receptors is a man aged 18-75 years in good health. The CDR3 runs from the conserved cysteine through the conserved F or W. Fields, in order: V gene, J gene, CDR3 protein.

>TRBV2|TRBJ2-2
CASRPPSRGGGELFF
>TRBV7-8|TRBJ1-1
CASSLARQAFF
>TRBV5-1|TRBJ2-5
CASSFGRGQGAGETQYF
>TRBV6-5|TRBJ2-7
CASSLLPRDSYEQYF
>TRBV20-1|TRBJ2-1
CSPRTGAYNEQFF
>TRBV7-9|TRBJ2-1
CASSFQGSNEQFF
>TRBV12-3/TRBV12-4|TRBJ1-2
CASSPAVGPLQGYTF
>TRBV7-2|TRBJ2-7
CASKRNPTDNYEQYF
>TRBV7-2|TRBJ2-4
CASSLATFLLYF
>TRBV27|TRBJ2-6
CASSLYGAAANVLTF
>TRBV12-3/TRBV12-4|TRBJ2-4
CASSFGRGGANIQYF
>TRBV27|TRBJ2-6
CASSSQPLSGAGANVLTF
>TRBV5-1|TRBJ2-7
CASSTRAPGMSYEQYF
>TRBV6-1|TRBJ2-5
CASSRTGQETQYF
>TRBV25-1|TRBJ1-1
CASRQATMNTEAFF
>TRBV20-1|TRBJ1-3
CSAREGDRAGNTIYF
>TRBV4-2|TRBJ2-2
CASSQDRQGAVFGELFF
>TRBV20-1|TRBJ2-3
CSARDSGVADTQYF
>TRBV20-1|TRBJ1-5
CSAIVLRGDSNQPQHF
>TRBV5-1|TRBJ2-5
CASSFFGGDQETQYF
>TRBV14|TRBJ2-5
CASSHRGRGDQETQYF
>TRBV20-1|TRBJ1-5
CSASLPLGDQPQHF
>TRBV11-2|TRBJ1-2
CASSFLRGPYGYTF
>TRBV6-5|TRBJ1-2
CASSFIGGYGYTF
>TRBV6-5|TRBJ1-1
CASSYSIGSRRGEAFF